These 6 T cell receptor beta chains originate from one sample sequenced in a study of blood T cell repertoires in COVID-19. Data came from immunoSEQ multiplex PCR; TCRdb stores just in-frame clones and leaves some out. Among 250,000 or so clones, roughly 90% were seen once, and the ten largest hold less than 3%. Sequencing was done on a sample of peripheral blood. The source of these receptors is a woman aged 60 to 75 with acute or convalescent COVID-19.

V and J are TRBV5-6 and TRBJ2-3, with no clear D. Germline-derived CDR1 and CDR2 are SGHDT and YYEEEE. The CDR3 has 11 amino acids. Deletions cut 4 bases from V and 7 bases from J, with 7 bases between. The CDR3 protein is CASSHQYTQYF. The DNA of the CDR3 is TGTGCCAGCAGCCATCAGTATACGCAGTATTTT.

The rearrangement joins TRBV27 to TRBJ2-7, with TRBD2 matching 11 bases. Trimming cost V 5 bases and J 3 bases; bases outside gene matches: 6. This CDR3 is 15 amino acids long. CDR1 and CDR2 from the germline V gene are MNHEY and SMNVEV (reference sequence). This CDR3 reads CASSRRLAGNYEQYF. DNA for the CDR3: TGTGCCAGCAGTCGACGACTAGCGGGAAACTACGAGCAGTACTTC.

This chain connects TRBV18 to TRBJ1-1; TRBD1 matches at 8 bases. Germline assignment: CDR1 KGHSH and CDR2 LQKENI. The CDR3 spans 15 residues. V was clipped by 8 bases and J by 2 bases; unmatched bases: 10. CDR3: CASAAQGVGNTEAFF. CDR3 DNA: TGTGCCAGCGCAGCACAGGGGGTTGGAAACACTGAAGCTTTCTTT.

V is TRBV25-1 and J is TRBJ1-2, with 9 bases lining up with TRBD1. The CDR3 extends over 14 amino acids. Germline-derived CDR1 and CDR2 are MGHDK and SYGVNS. V was pared by 6 bases and J by 1 base, with 3 bases of the junction left unmatched. The CDR3 protein is CASRGQGDNYGYTF. CDR3 coding DNA: TGTGCCAGCAGGGGACAGGGAGATAACTATGGCTACACCTTC.

The chain joins TRBV24-1 to TRBJ1-1; TRBD1 agrees at 8 bases. This CDR3 region has 15 residues. Per the germline V gene, CDR1 is KGHDR and CDR2 is SFDVKD. Germline trimming cut 8 bases from V and 6 bases from J; bases unmatched to any gene: 13. CDR3 amino acids: CATIARTGHEPEAFF. In DNA, the CDR3 is TGTGCCACCATTGCCCGGACAGGGCATGAACCTGAAGCTTTCTTT.

This clone was seen a few times. The chain joins TRBV4-2 to TRBJ2-3; 8 nucleotides match TRBD2. V dropped 1 base and J dropped 5; count of bases not matched to a gene: 11. The CDR3 is 17 residues long. Germline V CDR1 and CDR2: LGHNA, YNFKEQ. The CDR3 nucleotides read TGTGCCAGCAGCCAAGGCGCCCGAGCGGGAGTGGGAGATACGCAGTATTTT. Its protein product is CASSQGARAGVGDTQYF.